This entry lists 21 T cell receptor beta chains sequenced from one sample in a study of T cell changes during pregnancy in multiple sclerosis. The data were produced by immunoSEQ multiplex PCR, yet TCRdb's version contains in-frame clones alone and is incomplete. The table shows roughly 38,000 clones, with 90% occurring only once. The sample was CD8+ T cells from peripheral blood mononuclear cells, taken in the first trimester of pregnancy. These receptors originate from a female donor with multiple sclerosis, enrolled in a pregnancy study.

The chain carries TRBV25-1 and TRBJ1-1; 8 bases are shared with TRBD1. This CDR3 has 16 residues. The V gene end was trimmed by 4 bases and the J gene end by 0 bases; junction bases not matched to a gene: 7. CDR1 is MGHDK, CDR2 SYGVNS, per germline. Written as DNA, the CDR3 is TGTGCCAGCAGTGCTACGATGACAGGGGTGAACACTGAAGCTTTCTTT. Amino acids: CASSATMTGVNTEAFF.

The chain has TRBV5-6 and TRBJ1-2; a weak D match, TRBD1 (6 bases). V lost 2 bases and J lost 4, with 9 bases in between. CDR1 SGHDT and CDR2 YYEEEE come from the germline V gene. The CDR3 spans 13 residues. The CDR3 is CASSLQGLYGYTF. CDR3 coding DNA: TGTGCCAGCAGCTTACAGGGCCTCTATGGCTACACCTTC.

V and J are TRBV5-5 and TRBJ2-1; 7 positions match TRBD2. Trimming at V came to 0 bases and at J to 9 bases, leaving 3 bases not matched to a gene. This CDR3 contains 13 residues. CDR1 and CDR2 from the germline V gene are SGHKS and YYEKEE (reference sequence). CDR3 nucleotide sequence: TGTGCCAGCAGCTTGGGACTAGCATCTGAGCAGTTCTTC. Translated, it gives CASSLGLASEQFF.

The chain joins TRBV11-2 to TRBJ1-4; the D gene is possibly TRBD1 (6 bases). The CDR3 is 14 residues long. Deletions cut 7 bases from V and 8 bases from J, with 17 bases between. Germline lookup yields CDR1 SGHAT and CDR2 FQNNGV. The CDR3: CASIHGPGEEKLFF. The CDR3 region has the DNA TGTGCCAGCATCCACGGGCCAGGGGAAGAAAAACTGTTTTTT.

The chain recombines TRBV6-6 with TRBJ1-2; tentative D call: TRBD1 (6 bases). Germline assignment: CDR1 MNHNY and CDR2 SVGAGI (reference sequence). CDR3 length equals 13 residues. V lost 0 bases to trimming and J lost 6 bases, with 8 bases between them. CDR3 in DNA: TGTGCCAGCAGTTACTCCGGACAGAATGGCTACACCTTC. It codes for CASSYSGQNGYTF.

V and J are TRBV4-1 and TRBJ2-5, with 8 bases that match TRBD1. This CDR3 has 17 residues. Germline values: CDR1 MGHRA, CDR2 YSYEKL. Germline trimming cut 0 bases from V and 5 bases from J; bases unmatched to any gene: 11. The CDR3: CASSQEPGTGVGETQYF. CDR3 nucleotide sequence: TGCGCCAGCAGCCAAGAACCCGGGACAGGCGTAGGCGAGACCCAGTACTTC.

The gene calls are TRBV29-1 and TRBJ2-5; D perhaps matches TRBD2 (7 bases). Germline V gives CDR1 SQVTM, CDR2 ANQGSEA. The CDR3 is 15 amino acids. Trimming removed 1 base at V and 5 bases at J, with 17 bases between. The CDR3 spells CSVEGGGGVVETQYF. As DNA, the CDR3 is TGCAGCGTTGAAGGGGGGGGCGGGGTCGTGGAGACCCAGTACTTC.

The chain couples TRBV29-1 to TRBJ2-7, with TRBD1 matching over 9 bases. The CDR3 sequence is 12 residues long. With V trimmed by 7 bases and J by 6 bases, 7 bases remained unmatched. CDR1 is SQVTM, CDR2 ANQGSEA, per germline. CDR3 loop: CSALGQGSEQYF. The CDR3 nucleotides read TGCAGCGCTTTGGGACAGGGTAGCGAGCAGTACTTC.

The chain combines TRBV13 with TRBJ1-4; tentative D call: TRBD1 (6 bases). V dropped 6 bases and J dropped 5 bases, with 13 bases sitting between them. This CDR3 is 14 amino acids long. Germline CDR1 and CDR2: PRHDT and FYEKMQ (reference sequence). This chain's CDR3 is CASRPQTGNEKLFF. The CDR3 DNA reads as TGTGCCAGCAGACCCCAAACAGGGAATGAAAAACTGTTTTTT.

The gene calls are TRBV27 and TRBJ1-2, with 9 nucleotides matching TRBD1. The CDR3 spans 16 residues. Trimming cost V 4 bases and J 6 bases; bases outside gene matches: 12. Germline CDR1 MNHEY, CDR2 SMNVEV (reference sequence). The DNA for the CDR3 is TGTGCCAGCAGTTCTGACCTTGACAGGGGGGTCCATGGCTACACCTTC. It yields the protein CASSSDLDRGVHGYTF.

This sequence joins TRBV4-1 and TRBJ1-2; D is unclear. From germline, CDR1 is MGHRA and CDR2 YSYEKL. There are 15 residues in the CDR3. Trimming took 0 bases from V and 2 from J, leaving 10 bases between them. Here the CDR3 DNA reads TGCGCCAGCAGCCAAGAAGGGTTAGCGAACTATGGCTACACCTTC. This translates into CASSQEGLANYGYTF.

The chain couples TRBV27 to TRBJ1-5, with a possible D match to TRBD1 (5 bases). Germline V CDR1 and CDR2: MNHEY, SMNVEV (reference sequence). The CDR3 runs 19 residues. V lost 6 bases and J lost 1, with 25 bases in between. CDR3: CASSPSREKRRGSNQPQHF. The CDR3 bases are TGTGCCAGCAGCCCCTCCCGGGAAAAAAGGCGGGGGAGCAATCAGCCCCAGCATTTT.

The J gene is TRBJ2-3, the V gene TRBV27; D is undetermined. Germline loops: CDR1 MNHEY, CDR2 SMNVEV (reference sequence). V dropped 3 bases and J dropped 5 bases, with 3 bases sitting between them. This CDR3 contains 11 residues. The CDR3 DNA sequence: TGTGCCAGCAGTTTCAGAGATACGCAGTATTTT. This encodes CASSFRDTQYF.

This chain uses TRBV4-2 with TRBJ2-3, with 12 bases fitting TRBD2. V trimming: 0 bases; J trimming: 4 bases; junction bases outside the gene matches: 2. Germline V lookup: CDR1 LGHNA, CDR2 YNFKEQ. There are 16 residues in the CDR3. The CDR3 reads CASSQDRTSGADTQYF. The CDR3 DNA follows: TGTGCCAGCAGCCAAGATCGGACTAGCGGGGCAGATACGCAGTATTTT.

This clone was detected only once. This chain uses TRBV14 with TRBJ2-7, with a weak D call TRBD1 (5 bases). CDR1 SGHDN and CDR2 FVKESK come from the germline V gene. The CDR3 sequence is 15 residues long. V was clipped by 4 bases and J by 9 bases, with 22 bases between them. The CDR3 DNA sequence: TGTGCCAGCAGCCTCCTCATACAGGTTTACGAGCGGCAGTACTTC. Translating it yields CASSLLIQVYERQYF.

The V gene is TRBV11-3, the J gene TRBJ2-3; tentative D call: TRBD1 (6 bases). In germline, CDR1 is SGHNT, CDR2 YENEEA. Trimming shortened V by 5 bases and J by 2 bases, and 8 bases separated the two germline ends. The CDR3 totals 13 residues. CDR3 DNA sequence: TGTGCCAGCAGCGGACAGATCACAGATACGCAGTATTTT. As protein: CASSGQITDTQYF.

This sequence joins TRBV4-3 and TRBJ2-1; 7 bases are shared with TRBD2. Germline V gives CDR1 LGHNA, CDR2 YSLEER. The CDR3 is 18 residues long. The V and J ends lost 0 bases and 4 bases, in that order; junction bases with no gene match: 12. CDR3 bases: TGCGCCAGCAGCCAAGATTGGGGAAGGCTAGCGGAATACAATGAGCAGTTCTTC. Protein sequence: CASSQDWGRLAEYNEQFF.

This sequence joins TRBV5-6 and TRBJ1-5; tentatively, D is TRBD1 (5 bases). Trimming removed 0 bases from V and 0 bases from J, with 10 bases in between. Germline-derived CDR1 and CDR2 are SGHDT and YYEEEE. The CDR3 has 16 residues. This CDR3 reads CASSLAGGYSNQPQHF. The CDR3 DNA follows: TGTGCCAGCAGCTTGGCCGGGGGATATAGCAATCAGCCCCAGCATTTT.

The gene calls are TRBV7-6 and TRBJ1-1; 8 bases are a match to TRBD1. CDR3 length: 15 amino acids. Germline V lookup: CDR1 SGHVS, CDR2 FNYEAQ. V lost 2 bases, J lost 1 base, and 3 bases stayed unmatched. Here the CDR3 DNA reads TGTGCCAGCAGCTTATTGCAGGGGGCGAACACTGAAGCTTTCTTT. It yields the protein CASSLLQGANTEAFF.

The chain carries TRBV27 and TRBJ1-1; 9 bases are a match to TRBD1. This CDR3 region has 18 residues. V gave up 3 bases and J gave up 3 bases; unmatched junction bases: 14. CDR1 is MNHEY and CDR2 is SMNVEV in the germline V gene (reference sequence). In DNA form, the CDR3 reads TGTGCCAGCAGTTTTTGGGGACAGGGTGAGGCGCGAGACACTGAAGCTTTCTTT. As protein: CASSFWGQGEARDTEAFF.

V gene TRBV7-6 combines with J gene TRBJ2-7; possibly TRBD1 for D (5 bases). From germline, CDR1 is SGHVS and CDR2 FNYEAQ. This CDR3 comprises 17 residues. Trimming cost V 5 bases and J 2 bases, with 22 bases left between them. The CDR3 DNA reads as TGTGCCAGCAGCCCATTTCCGTCGGTGGCAGGGCCCTACGAGCAGTACTTC. As protein: CASSPFPSVAGPYEQYF.